The 9 T cell receptor beta chains below come from one sample, sequenced in a study of vaccination effects on CD4 cells after COVID-19 (dated by TCRdb to the early 2020s). The library was made by the immunoSEQ multiplex PCR assay. TCRdb's version of the immuneACCESS table is confined to in-frame rearrangements and falls short of the full clone set. An unresolved V gene accounts for under half of the shortfall where checked; the remainder is of unknown origin. The sample table shows some 22,000 clones, and about three quarters are seen once. Under 3.5% of the sample is held by the ten biggest clonotypes. These receptors lack a known antigen. The ViraFEST assay stimulated PBMC with viral peptide pools and then used TCR sequencing to identify antigen-specific CD4+ T cell clonotypes by expansion. After more than nine days of culture, CD4+ T cells were isolated with the EasySep CD4+ T cell isolation kit. Negative nucleocapsid antibody results before and after vaccination confirmed that the healthy vaccine recipients had no prior SARS-CoV-2 infection.

The material was CD4+ T cells from PBMCs cultured with SARS-CoV-2 spike peptides, obtained before COVID-19 vaccination. The cell subset or site label for this specimen denotes: SARS-CoV-2 spike overlapping peptide pool stimulation. The source of these receptors is a human donor who received a COVID-19 vaccine.

The rearrangement links TRBV5-1 to TRBJ2-1; 9 nucleotides agree with TRBD2. Per germline, CDR1 SGHRS and CDR2 YFSETQ. The CDR3 contains 15 residues. V was clipped by 4 bases and J by 12 bases; unmatched bases: 14. The CDR3 protein is CASSLLGLAESVQFF. The CDR3 nucleotides are TGCGCCAGCAGCCTATTGGGACTAGCTGAGAGTGTGCAGTTCTTC.

This sequence joins TRBV2 and TRBJ2-5, with unresolved D. Trimming cost V 1 base and J 3 bases, with 18 bases left between them. The CDR3 loop spans 17 amino acids. CDR1 SNHLY and CDR2 FYNNEI come from the germline V gene. CDR3 sequence (DNA): TGTGCCAGCAGTGAAGTGAGTGGAATCGGTGGGGAAGAGACCCAGTACTTC. Its translation: CASSEVSGIGGEETQYF.

CDR3 DNA: TGTGCCAGCAGTGAGGCGGCAGGGACCTACGAGCAGTACTTC. Encoded protein: CASSEAAGTYEQYF. The chain employs TRBV6-1 and TRBJ2-7; TRBD1 is a possible D gene (5 bases). Germline loops: CDR1 MNHNS, CDR2 SASEGT. Trimming stripped 3 bases from V and 2 bases from J, with 11 bases between. The length of the CDR3 is 14 residues.

The CDR3 DNA is TGCGCCAGCAGCTCCCCTGTTCGGGGGAACACCGGGGAGCTGTTTTTT. This translates into CASSSPVRGNTGELFF. The chain has TRBV5-1 and TRBJ2-2; tentative D call: TRBD2 (5 bases). Germline assignment: CDR1 SGHRS and CDR2 YFSETQ. This CDR3 contains 16 residues. V was cut by 3 bases and J by 1 base, with 13 bases left in between.

A few counts support this clone. The V and J genes are TRBV10-3 and TRBJ1-1; D possibly corresponds to TRBD1 (6 bases). Germline-derived CDR1 and CDR2 are ENHRY and SYGVKD. Deletions cut 0 bases from V and 1 base from J, with 9 bases between. There are 15 residues in the CDR3. The CDR3 here is CAISESGTPNTEAFF. The CDR3 DNA is TGTGCCATCAGTGAGTCGGGGACACCGAACACTGAAGCTTTCTTT.

In nucleotides, the CDR3 is TGTGCCAGCAGCCCGGCAGGGACAGGGGTGACAGATACGCAGTATTTT. Protein product: CASSPAGTGVTDTQYF. J is TRBJ2-3 and V is TRBV5-4, with TRBD1 matching over 10 bases. Germline values: CDR1 SGHNT, CDR2 YYREEE (reference sequence). This CDR3 spans 16 amino acids. Germline trimming cut 4 bases from V and 3 bases from J; bases unmatched to any gene: 8.

The chain recombines TRBV30 with TRBJ1-2; 7 bases are a match to TRBD1. This CDR3 spans 12 amino acids. CDR1 is GTSNPN, CDR2 SVGIG, per germline (reference sequence). With V trimmed by 3 bases and J by 3 bases, 1 base remained unmatched. The CDR3: CAWRGTDYGYTF. CDR3 in DNA: TGTGCCTGGAGGGGGACAGACTATGGCTACACCTTC. Full variable domain (outside the CDR3, taken from reference TRBV30 and TRBJ1-2): SQTIHQWPATLVQPVGSPLSLECTVEGTSNPNLYWYRQAAGRGLQLLFYSVGIGQISSEVPQNLSASRPQDRQFILSSKKLLLSDSGFYLCAWRGTDYGYTFGSGTRLTVV.

This chain connects TRBV5-1 to TRBJ2-1; TRBD2 agrees at 11 bases. J gave up 2 bases and V 2 bases, and 0 bases lay outside the gene matches. CDR1 and CDR2 (germline): SGHRS, YFSETQ. This CDR3 has 15 amino acids. The CDR3 protein is CASSFSGGAYNEQFF. In DNA form, the CDR3 reads TGCGCCAGCAGCTTTAGCGGGGGGGCCTACAATGAGCAGTTCTTC.

Worth noting for this clone: The same CDR3 can be traced to other DNA sequences in this sample. The chain has TRBV11-2 and TRBJ1-5; D unclear. Germline V gives CDR1 SGHAT, CDR2 FQNNGV. V was shortened by 0 bases and J by 2 bases, with 8 bases between the two germline ends. The CDR3 length is 15 residues. The CDR3 region is CASSLDRGGNQPQHF. CDR3 bases: TGTGCCAGCAGCTTAGATCGGGGAGGCAATCAGCCCCAGCATTTT. Variable domain in full (rest from reference TRBV11-2 and TRBJ1-5): EAGVAQSPRYKIIEKRQSVAFWCNPISGHATLYWYQQILGQGPKLLIQFQNNGVVDDSQLPKDRFSAERLKGVDSTLKIQPAKLEDSAVYLCASSLDRGGNQPQHFGDGTRLSIL.